This TCR beta chain was sequenced during a study of T cell responses to AZD1222 COVID-19 vaccine. Study-level points and caveats: CD4 TCRs linked to vaccination spanned spike, dominating at 160-218 and 743-854.

Sequenced by immunoSEQ multiplex PCR; TCRdb stores in-frame clones only, minus some. This table holds about 100,000 clones, approximately 84% found once. With regard to this clone: The antigen is not known.

V lost 2 bases and J lost 0, with 8 bases in between. The CDR3 length is 15 residues. The germline V gene has CDR1 MNHEY and CDR2 SVGAGI. The clonotype comes from an adult in good health. This specimen was peripheral blood, taken on day 0 of AZD1222 vaccination. This chain uses TRBV6-5 with TRBJ2-1; the D gene is possibly TRBD2 (5 bases). The DNA of the CDR3 is TGTGCCAGCAGTTACGAGGGAGTCTCCTACAATGAGCAGTTCTTC. Translation gives CASSYEGVSYNEQFF.